This paragraph covers one T cell receptor (beta chain) sequence. Assay: immunoSEQ multiplex PCR; the TCRdb copy retains only in-frame clones and omits some. The table records around 290,000 clones, 90% to 95% of them present only once. Trimming cost V 3 bases and J 3 bases, with 15 bases left between them. CDR1 is LNHDA and CDR2 is SQIVND in the germline V gene (reference sequence). There are 15 residues in the CDR3. The entry originates in a study of blood T cell repertoires in COVID-19. Whole-study context: Samples of COVID-19 (acute and convalescent) were obtained from the United States, Italy and Spain.

The material sequenced was peripheral blood. This TCR derives from a woman in her thirties with COVID-19, enrolled during active disease. V gene TRBV19 combines with J gene TRBJ2-7, with D perhaps matching TRBD2 (6 bases). The CDR3 DNA reads as TGTGCCAGTAGTATGGGGGGATATTTAGTCTACGAGCAGTACTTC. Its protein is CASSMGGYLVYEQYF.